This T cell receptor beta chain was profiled in a study of blood T cell repertoires in COVID-19 (dated by TCRdb to 2020 to 2022). Turning to the overall study: The collaborator samples originated in the United States, Italy and Spain and spanned the acute and convalescent phases of COVID-19. The prospective study material was composed of cDNA or gDNA derived from T cells, B-cell-depleted T cells, or PBMCs. Deeply sampled blood TCRbeta repertoires from subjects exposed to, actively infected with, or recovered from COVID-19 were included in the dataset. The repertoires were made available in a free public database intended to serve as a resource for research on the immune response to SARS-CoV-2. The samples were drawn from two sources: the first 160 participants of the ongoing ImmuneRACE study, and 1,200 or so subjects contributed by 6 global collaborators. The sample metadata nearly always contained a de-identified subject ID, COVID-19 status, age in years and sex. Where available, HLA class I and class II types were obtained from metadata supplied by the sample provider rather than from assay-based typing. Findings and caveats that apply to the study as a whole: How much clinical and demographic metadata was included differed by source and by participant, and the metadata was provided uncurated.

Points on this clone: The specificity of this receptor is unknown. The sample holds no much larger clone one base away, and base qualities are not on file.

Taken from the germline V gene (reference sequence), the CDR1 and CDR2 loops are SGHKS and YYEKEE. The CDR3, from cysteine to phenylalanine, totals 15 residues. The read is trimmed to its CDR3 DNA, 45 bases read in frame from base 1. V is pared back by 4 bases and J by 7 bases, with 15 bases lying between the germline termini. TCRbeta CDR3 regions were amplified from genomic DNA by means of the immunoSEQ Assay, a bias-controlled multiplex PCR. Regarding the original processing steps: Within the assay, amplification of reference gene primers was used to estimate how many nucleated cells each sample contained. To quantify the absolute abundance of each unique TCRbeta CDR3 rearrangement, sequence reads were collapsed and filtered. For each sample, productive Simpson clonality was calculated as the square root of Simpson's diversity index over productive rearrangements. Here the immuneACCESS table is served through TCRdb, limited to in-frame sequences with V and J called. Missing clones are a known gap in these copies; in checked studies unresolved V genes cover under half, and the rest lacks a known reason. The V and J calls and the clone size are those of that table, but D and trimming were determined from the DNA. For this sample there are 52,000 or so clones; roughly nine tenths appear just once. Clones ranked in the top ten supply roughly 9.8% of the sample.

Each collaborating institution followed its own protocols to collect whole blood in K2EDTA tubes. Collaborator samples were shipped for TCRbeta analysis as frozen whole blood, isolated PBMCs, or DNA extracted from either sample type. Here the chain combines TRBV5-5 and TRBJ1-6; matching of 6 bases hints at TRBD1 as the D gene. Sample: peripheral blood. This TCR was sampled from a woman older than 75 with acute or convalescent COVID-19. CDR3 region: CASSLTTGQNSPLHF. The DNA reads as follows: TGTGCCAGCAGCCTTACCACGGGACAAAATTCACCCCTCCACTTT.